The text below deals with one T cell receptor beta chain. Its specificity is unknown. The data belong to a study of cytomegalovirus exposure and HLA in healthy donors. Whole-study findings and limits: Data from an earlier analysis indicated that most TCR beta V segments were productive either about 90% or about 30% of the time. An analysis was carried out later, and it reportedly showed fewer N-insertions in an Asian-associated ancestry cluster than the approximately 610-donor mean.

Researchers ran the PCR with 60 Vbeta and 13 Jbeta primers. Source study methods: Per a later analysis, the number of unique TCR beta chains was some 75 million, of which roughly 11 million were shared. Clones were read by immunoSEQ multiplex PCR, and TCRdb kept only the in-frame ones, dropping some. Clonal size and the V and J genes are those of that table, whereas D and trimming came from the DNA. The data contain a few hundred thousand clones, roughly two thirds of them seen just once; the ten biggest clones take up under 3%. Sequencing was done on a sample of PBMCs. This TCR was recovered from a female donor in good health and CMV-seronegative.

The CDR3 bases are TGTGCCAGCAGTCGATACGGGGGGCGCGACACCGGGGAGCTGTTTTTT. Its translation is CASSRYGGRDTGELFF. V and J are TRBV9 and TRBJ2-2; possibly TRBD2 for D (7 bases). Germline V gives CDR1 SGDLS, CDR2 YYNGEE. The CDR3 runs 16 residues. Trimming cost V 5 bases and J 3 bases, with 17 bases left between them.